This TCR beta chain is from a study of T cells in Graves' hyperthyroidism and ophthalmopathy. Remarks on this clonotype: This may be a read error: a much more frequent sequence differs by one nucleotide. Since no conserved phenylalanine or tryptophan closes the CDR3, a read error is the likely cause.

Amplified TCR beta CDR3 regions derived from RNA transcripts. RT-PCR in the first round (using the HTBI primer set) targeted the TCR CDR3. TCRdb processed the multiplex PCR reads anew with MiXCR; each CDR3 protein has one entry. There are approximately 630,000 distinct CDR3 sequences in the sample; 16% occur only once, and about 3.8% lies in the top ten. V was shortened by 4 bases and J by 7 bases, with 7 bases between the two germline ends. This CDR3 contains 11 residues. Germline V gene data show CDR1 as SGHTA and CDR2 as FQGNSA. The sequenced material came from blood. V is TRBV7-2 and J is TRBJ1-1, with D unresolved. The receptor comes from a woman aged 25 to 39 with Graves' hyperthyroidism. CDR3 amino acids: CASSSGGEAFL. The DNA of the CDR3 is TGTGCCAGCAGCTCGGGAGGTGAAGCTTTCCTT.